The 17 T cell receptor beta chains given below trace back to one sample, sequenced in a study of shared clonotypes between healthy human individuals. Some clones are missing from TCRdb's copy, which holds only in-frame ones; the method was immunoSEQ multiplex PCR. The data show about 690,000 clones, roughly 87% seen once. Sequenced material: memory CD8+ T cells from PBMCs. Subset in this sample: CD45RO+ cells pooled with CCR7-negative TemRA cells. The receptor source for this set is a man between 18 and 29 years old in good health. Some clones in this sample may be carry-over from other donors' samples.

This rearrangement joins TRBV28 to TRBJ2-1, with TRBD2 matching 9 bases. The V gene end was trimmed by 5 bases and the J gene end by 2 bases; junction bases not matched to a gene: 7. The CDR3 has 16 amino acids. CDR1 is MDHEN and CDR2 is SYDVKM in the germline V gene. CDR3 sequence: CASSPSSGDTYNEQFF. The CDR3, as DNA: TGTGCCAGCAGTCCTTCTAGCGGGGATACCTACAATGAGCAGTTCTTC.

The rearrangement joins TRBV15 to TRBJ2-2; TRBD2 aligns across 7 bases. Germline lookup yields CDR1 LNHNV and CDR2 YYDKDF (reference sequence). J gave up 4 bases and V 0 bases, and 8 bases lay outside the gene matches. The CDR3 runs to 17 residues. CDR3 amino acids: CATSRDRAGVVTGELFF. DNA for the CDR3: TGTGCCACCAGCAGAGATAGGGCGGGAGTGGTCACCGGGGAGCTGTTTTTT. The variable domain in full, with the rest retrieved from reference TRBV15 and TRBJ2-2, is DAMVIQNPRYQVTQFGKPVTLSCSQTLNHNVMYWYQQKSSQAPKLLFHYYDKDFNNEADTPDNFQSRRPNTSFCFLDIRSPGLGDTAMYLCATSRDRAGVVTGELFFGEGSRLTVL.

The chain has TRBV27 and TRBJ1-1; no firm D call. Germline CDR1 and CDR2: MNHEY and SMNVEV (reference sequence). The V end lost 6 bases, the J end lost 0 bases, and 14 bases lay between the germline ends. The CDR3 is 15 residues long. CDR3 loop: CASSYSAALNTEAFF. In nucleotides, the CDR3 is TGTGCCAGCAGCTACTCGGCAGCATTGAACACTGAAGCTTTCTTT.

This chain joins TRBV9 and TRBJ2-7; tentative D call: TRBD1 (5 bases). In germline, CDR1 is SGDLS, CDR2 YYNGEE. CDR3 length: 15 amino acids. The V gene lost 0 bases and the J gene lost 5 bases, with 15 bases spanning the gap. CDR3 region: CASSVGDEGVHEQYF. CDR3 DNA sequence: TGTGCCAGCAGCGTAGGAGACGAAGGGGTCCACGAGCAGTACTTC.

V gene TRBV7-8 combines with J gene TRBJ2-7; TRBD2 agrees at 9 bases. Per the germline V gene, CDR1 is SGHVS and CDR2 is FQNEAQ. With V trimmed by 3 bases and J by 5 bases, 14 bases remained unmatched. The CDR3 extends over 17 amino acids. The CDR3 reads CASSFTPQREVFHEQYF. The CDR3 DNA is TGTGCCAGCAGCTTTACCCCTCAGCGGGAGGTGTTCCACGAGCAGTACTTC.

The J gene is TRBJ2-5, the V gene TRBV7-8; tentative D call: TRBD2 (7 bases). CDR3 size: 15 residues. Trimming removed 1 base at V and 4 bases at J, with 13 bases between. Germline V gene lookup returns CDR1 SGHVS and CDR2 FQNEAQ. The CDR3, as DNA: TGTGCCAGCAGCTTAGGGGGGGGCGGAACAGAGACCCAGTACTTC. It specifies CASSLGGGGTETQYF.

This rearrangement joins TRBV7-9 to TRBJ1-1; 7 nucleotides match TRBD1. Trimming took 5 bases from V and 1 from J; bases not matched to a gene: 7. This CDR3 spans 15 amino acids. CDR1 is SEHNR and CDR2 is FQNEAQ in the germline V gene (reference sequence). CDR3 nucleotides: TGTGCCAGCAGCGCGCAGACAGGGAAGAACACTGAAGCTTTCTTT. Encoded protein: CASSAQTGKNTEAFF. Full variable domain (rest looked up from reference TRBV7-9 and TRBJ1-1): DTGVSQNPRHKITKRGQNVTFRCDPISEHNRLYWYRQTLGQGPEFLTYFQNEAQLEKSRLLSDRFSAERPKGSFSTLEIQRTEQGDSAMYLCASSAQTGKNTEAFFGQGTRLTVV.

V usage is TRBV6-1 and J usage is TRBJ1-1; no reliable D call. This CDR3 is 11 amino acids long. V was pared by 8 bases and J by 1 base, with 5 bases between. Germline V gene lookup returns CDR1 MNHNS and CDR2 SASEGT. As DNA, the CDR3 is TGTGCCAGCTATAGGAACACTGAAGCTTTCTTT. Translating gives CASYRNTEAFF.

V gene TRBV13 combines with J gene TRBJ2-4; no reliable D call. Trimming pared 5 bases from V and 3 bases from J, leaving 23 bases between. CDR1 is PRHDT, CDR2 FYEKMQ, per germline (reference sequence). The CDR3 is made up of 18 amino acids. CDR3 sequence reads: CASSPDLPDRLSKNIQYF. CDR3 nucleotide sequence: TGTGCCAGCAGCCCCGATCTGCCGGACCGTTTAAGCAAAAACATTCAGTACTTC.

This clone has only a few counts. This chain joins TRBV6-1 and TRBJ1-1; possibly TRBD1 for D (5 bases). Trimming left V 3 bases short and J 0 bases short, with 11 bases between. The CDR3 covers 15 residues. Germline loops: CDR1 MNHNS, CDR2 SASEGT. The CDR3 coding sequence is TGTGCCAGCAGTGACACGGGACTTATGAACACTGAAGCTTTCTTT. It specifies CASSDTGLMNTEAFF.

This chain connects TRBV27 to TRBJ2-5; 7 bases line up with TRBD2. The V segment lost 8 bases and the J segment 5 bases; nucleotides outside the gene matches: 5. The germline gives CDR1 MNHEY, CDR2 SMNVEV (reference sequence). CDR3 length: 12 residues. The CDR3 loop is CASSGRGETQYF. CDR3 DNA sequence: TGTGCCAGCTCGGGGCGGGGGGAGACCCAGTACTTC.

This rearrangement joins TRBV27 to TRBJ1-1; D is perhaps TRBD1 (5 bases). This CDR3 spans 15 amino acids. Germline V CDR1 and CDR2: MNHEY, SMNVEV (reference sequence). The V end lost 5 bases, the J end lost 6 bases, and 19 bases lay between the germline ends. CDR3 bases: TGTGCCAGCAGTCCCCTTTGGGGGGGAGGTTCTGAAGCTTTCTTT. It is translated as CASSPLWGGGSEAFF.

The rearrangement links TRBV25-1 to TRBJ1-1; the match to TRBD1 covers 7 bases. The CDR3 runs 14 residues. The junction had 6 bases not matched to a gene; V was cut back by 7 bases and J by 1 base. CDR1 and CDR2 (germline): MGHDK, SYGVNS. CDR3 sequence reads: CASNRGGQNTEAFF. CDR3 DNA: TGTGCCAGCAACCGAGGGGGCCAGAACACTGAAGCTTTCTTT.

The sample holds one count of this clone. The gene calls are TRBV6-1 and TRBJ1-5; D is undetermined. The CDR3 spans 13 residues. Looked up from germline, CDR1 is MNHNS and CDR2 is SASEGT. V was cut by 6 bases and J by 7 bases, with 13 bases left in between. This CDR3 is CASRGVGEQPQHF. The CDR3 nucleotides are TGTGCCAGCAGGGGCGTTGGCGAGCAGCCCCAGCATTTT.

Points on this clone: One junction end disagrees with the germline gene, perhaps due to a read error. The V and J genes are TRBV9 and TRBJ2-1; D is unclear. The CDR3 extends over 13 amino acids. Germline V lookup: CDR1 SGDLS, CDR2 YYNGEE. The CDR3, as DNA: TGTGCCAGCAGCGTGGGTCGTTCTGATGAGCGGTTCTTC. This codes for CASSVGRSDERFF.

The chain carries TRBV5-1 and TRBJ1-2, with a weak D call TRBD1 (5 bases). V lost 4 bases to trimming and J lost 6 bases, with 16 bases between them. The CDR3 runs 14 residues. CDR1 and CDR2 from the germline V gene are SGHRS and YFSETQ. The CDR3 is CASSTRLGPNGYTF. CDR3 coding DNA: TGCGCCAGCAGCACCCGACTGGGACCAAATGGCTACACCTTC.

The sample holds one count of this clone. The chain combines TRBV25-1 with TRBJ2-1; possible D gene TRBD2, 6 bases. The CDR3 contains 15 residues. The V gene lost 4 bases and the J gene lost 4 bases, with 14 bases spanning the gap. Germline CDR1 MGHDK, CDR2 SYGVNS. The CDR3 DNA reads TGTGCCAGCAGTGGTGGGGACTTCGAATACAATGAGCAGTTCTTC. Its translation is CASSGGDFEYNEQFF.